One and the same sample provided the 8 T cell receptor beta chains below, sequenced in a study of T cells in Graves' hyperthyroidism and ophthalmopathy. Researchers took RNA transcripts and amplified the TCR beta CDR3 regions from them. HTBI primers drove first-round RT-PCR of the TCR CDR3. TCRdb used MiXCR to reprocess the multiplex PCR reads, holding one entry per CDR3 protein. The data show about 760,000 distinct CDR3 sequences, with roughly 32% seen just once and about a third held by the top ten. Sequenced input: blood. Receptors originate from a woman between 40 and 50 years old with Graves' hyperthyroidism.

This clonotype showed up just a few times. The V and J genes are TRBV7-2 and TRBJ2-2, with no clear D. The germline gives CDR1 SGHTA, CDR2 FQGNSA. Between the trimmed V and J ends, which lost 3 bases and 5 bases, there was a span of 10 bases. CDR3 length: 14 residues. The CDR3 DNA follows: TGTGCCAGCAGCTTCGGGCCCCGTACCGGGGAGCTGTTTTTT. Protein product: CASSFGPRTGELFF. Together with reference TRBV7-2 and TRBJ2-2, the CDR3 gives the full variable domain: GAGVSQSPSNKVTEKGKDVELRCDPISGHTALYWYRQSLGQGLEFLIYFQGNSAPDKSGLPSDRFSAERTGGSVSTLTIQRTQQEDSAVYLCASSFGPRTGELFFGEGSRLTVL.

This clonotype was detected a few times. V usage is TRBV6-5 and J usage is TRBJ1-1, with D possibly matching TRBD1 (5 bases). The CDR3 contains 13 residues. V lost 5 bases and J 5 bases, leaving 12 bases between the germline ends. The V gene's germline CDR1 is MNHEY and CDR2 SVGAGI. Here the CDR3 DNA reads TGTGCCAGCAGTCTTGGGGGATTGACTGAAGCTTTCTTT. Translation: CASSLGGLTEAFF.

The table lists this clonotype with many counts. This chain links TRBV2 with TRBJ2-5; TRBD1 matches at 11 bases. This CDR3 is 15 amino acids long. Germline CDR1 SNHLY, CDR2 FYNNEI. After removal of 7 bases from V and 5 bases from J, the junction contained 9 bases not matched to a gene. CDR3 sequence reads: CASTDRGPVGETQYF. The CDR3 DNA follows: TGTGCCAGCACGGACAGGGGGCCGGTGGGGGAGACCCAGTACTTC.

V and J are TRBV2 and TRBJ2-2, with 7 bases identical to TRBD2. CDR1 and CDR2 from the germline V gene are SNHLY and FYNNEI. V lost 7 bases to trimming and J lost 7 bases; unmatched junction nucleotides: 12. The CDR3 is 15 residues long. The CDR3 loop is CASTPGREFGGELFF. As DNA, the CDR3 is TGTGCCAGCACCCCCGGGCGGGAGTTCGGCGGGGAGCTGTTTTTT.

The chain carries TRBV10-3 and TRBJ1-1; no reliable D call. Germline CDR1 and CDR2: ENHRY and SYGVKD. The CDR3 runs 11 residues. V shed 7 bases and J shed 5 bases, with 8 bases lying between them. The CDR3 region is CAIKIGTEAFF. In nucleotides, the CDR3 is TGTGCCATCAAGATAGGGACTGAAGCTTTCTTT.

The genes are TRBV5-1 and TRBJ1-1, with TRBD1 matching over 7 bases. Unmatched junction bases numbered 4, after V lost 0 bases and J lost 2 bases. Germline V gene sequence: CDR1 SGHRS, CDR2 YFSETQ. The CDR3 has 15 residues. In nucleotides, the CDR3 is TGCGCCAGCAGCTTGGAGACAGGGATTAACACTGAAGCTTTCTTT. It encodes CASSLETGINTEAFF.

J is TRBJ1-2 and V is TRBV2; D remains ambiguous. Germline values: CDR1 SNHLY, CDR2 FYNNEI. The V end lost 1 base, the J end lost 6 bases, and 6 bases lay between the germline ends. The CDR3 runs 12 residues. CDR3 protein: CASSEGWDGYTF. In DNA form, the CDR3 reads TGTGCCAGCAGTGAAGGGTGGGATGGCTACACCTTC.

This clonotype was observed at least ten times. CDR3 sequence: CATSREGRGTAGNTIYF. The CDR3 DNA is TGTGCCACCAGCAGAGAGGGTCGGGGGACTGCTGGAAACACCATATATTTT. The chain links TRBV15 to TRBJ1-3; tentative D call: TRBD1 (5 bases). The V end was cut by 0 bases, the J end by 2 bases, with 14 bases between. The germline gives CDR1 LNHNV, CDR2 YYDKDF (reference sequence). The CDR3 runs to 17 residues. The full variable domain, its missing parts supplied by reference TRBV15 and TRBJ1-3, is DAMVIQNPRYQVTQFGKPVTLSCSQTLNHNVMYWYQQKSSQAPKLLFHYYDKDFNNEADTPDNFQSRRPNTSFCFLDIRSPGLGDTAMYLCATSREGRGTAGNTIYFGEGSWLTVV.